The clone carrying this TCR beta chain was found a few times. As yet, its antigen is unknown. Peripheral blood genomic DNA, not sorted cells or RNA, was the template. The data stem from a study of T cell repertoires in aging, cancer and after chemotherapy. Broader study findings: In cancer patients, declining TCR diversity with age involved lost richness and lost evenness. Compared with age-matched healthy donors, untreated hematological or solid cancer patients showed higher blood TCR clonality.

Rearranged V-D-J TRB sequences were amplified with a mixed TRB-A/B primer pool. TCRdb re-called the multiplex PCR reads with MiXCR, one entry per CDR3 protein. The data contain under 7,500 distinct CDR3 sequences, approximately 31% of them singletons. Germline V gene data show CDR1 as SGHRS and CDR2 as YFSETQ. The germline V and J ends were trimmed by 0 bases and 8 bases, with 17 bases remaining between them. CDR3 length: 15 amino acids. The clonotype comes from a human donor with a blood cancer. The V gene is TRBV5-1, the J gene TRBJ2-5; D call uncertain. The sequencing input was blood. CDR3 protein: CASSLGGQETRTQYF. CDR3 bases: TGCGCCAGCAGCTTGGGCGGCCAAGAGACCCGTACCCAGTACTTC.